The clone carrying this T cell receptor (beta chain) was seen at least ten times. This entry comes from a study of T cells in Graves' hyperthyroidism and ophthalmopathy. RNA transcripts yielded amplified TCR beta CDR3 regions. Initially, a first-round RT-PCR of the TCR CDR3 employed the HTBI primer set. Using its own MiXCR run on the multiplex PCR reads, TCRdb lists one record per CDR3 protein. In the table there are under 250,000 distinct CDR3 sequences, 17% of which are singletons. The germline V gene encodes CDR1 MNHNS and CDR2 SASEGT. The CDR3 is 14 residues long. V was clipped by 8 bases and J by 6 bases, with 20 bases between them.

The clonotype comes from a woman between 45 and 65 years old with Graves' hyperthyroidism. Sequenced: blood. V usage is TRBV6-1 and J usage is TRBJ2-7; D perhaps matches TRBD2 (6 bases). Here the CDR3 DNA reads TGTGCCAGCGCACGGACTATCGAGATATCCGAGCAGTACTTC. It is translated as CASARTIEISEQYF.